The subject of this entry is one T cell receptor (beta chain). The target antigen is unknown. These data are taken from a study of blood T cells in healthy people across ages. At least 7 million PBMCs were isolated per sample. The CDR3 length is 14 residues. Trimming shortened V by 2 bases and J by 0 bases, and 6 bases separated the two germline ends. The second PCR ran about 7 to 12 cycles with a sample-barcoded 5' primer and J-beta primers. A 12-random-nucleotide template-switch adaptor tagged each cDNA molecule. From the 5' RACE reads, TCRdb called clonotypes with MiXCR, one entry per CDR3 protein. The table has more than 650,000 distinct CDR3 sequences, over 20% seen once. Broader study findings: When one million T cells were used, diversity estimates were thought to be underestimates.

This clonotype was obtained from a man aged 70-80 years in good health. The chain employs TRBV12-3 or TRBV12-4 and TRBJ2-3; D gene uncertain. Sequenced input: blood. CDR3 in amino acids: CASSLWLSTDTQYF. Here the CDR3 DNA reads TGTGCCAGCAGTTTATGGTTAAGCACAGATACGCAGTATTTT.